This is a list of T cell receptor beta chains from one sample in a study of monozygotic twins with inflammatory bowel disease. TCRdb reworked the 5' RACE reads into one entry per CDR3 protein, no DNA. The sample's table shows around 200,000 distinct CDR3 sequences. Sequenced material: blood. The receptors derive from a human donor with ulcerative colitis or Crohn's disease, or a healthy co-twin of an affected twin (not recorded which). The CDR3 runs from the conserved cysteine through the conserved F or W.

J | V | CDR3
TRBJ1-1 | TRBV19 | CASRQWGNTEAFF
TRBJ2-7 | TRBV7-2 | CASSLTGGPSYEQYF
TRBJ1-3 | TRBV5-1 | CASSVTVTDSGNTIYF
TRBJ2-1 | TRBV7-2 | CASSLAASHDSYNEQFF
TRBJ2-5 | TRBV5-1 | CASSPESETQYF
TRBJ2-1 | TRBV7-9 | CASSRTGASYNEQFF
TRBJ1-2 | TRBV11-2 | CASSSRTGGTGDGYTF
TRBJ1-5 | TRBV29-1 | CSVRGGAQNQPQHF
TRBJ2-2 | TRBV5-1 | CASSFGTSGGRRAGELFF
TRBJ1-5 | TRBV18 | CASSTGSNQPQHF
TRBJ1-3 | TRBV2 | CASSDTGFSGNTIYF
TRBJ2-1 | TRBV3-1 | CASSFGTGSNEQFF
TRBJ1-1 | TRBV7-8 | CASSLRRTGMNTEAFF
TRBJ1-2 | TRBV5-1 | CASRDLQGAYRGYTF
TRBJ2-7 | TRBV20-1 | CSAVGQGGYEQYF
TRBJ2-1 | TRBV24-1 | CATELGDGAYNEQFF
TRBJ2-2 | TRBV10-2 | CASTGTGTIASTTGELFF
TRBJ2-5 | TRBV3-1 | CASSLSRTTTETQYF
TRBJ1-2 | TRBV6-5 | CASSTEREGYYGYTF
TRBJ1-1 | TRBV5-1 | CASSVRTGLDTEAFF